This T cell receptor beta chain was captured in a study of T-cell reconstitution after alpha-beta-depleted transplantation in children. Study observations and caveats: TCRbeta diversity was high at day 60 in some patients (a result of surviving recipient T cells and thymic progenitors). Expanded graft clones, several hundred of them, were reportedly the source of alpha-beta T cells about two months after transplant. T-cell numbers and diversity, one year after transplant, stemmed largely from T cells that were newly produced.

This clonotype was counted a single time. Its cognate antigen is unknown. An end of the junction differs from the germline gene, which may be a read error. Unique molecular identifiers were incorporated into the prepared TCRbeta library. TCRdb used MiXCR to reprocess the PCR reads, holding one entry per CDR3 protein. The sample consists of fewer than 750,000 distinct CDR3 sequences, roughly a quarter of them appearing once. The sequence was obtained from a boy under two years old with Wiskott-Aldrich syndrome, due to receive a stem cell transplant. The material sequenced was PBMCs, taken before TCRalphabeta/CD19-depleted stem cell transplant.

The CDR3 DNA reads TGTGCCACCAGCAGAATCCTACAGGGAGCTGGGGCCAACGTCCTGACTTTT. Amino acids: CATSRILQGAGANVLTF. The chain employs TRBV15 and TRBJ2-6; a weak D match, TRBD1 (6 bases). CDR3 length: 17 residues. Germline V gene data show CDR1 as LNHNV and CDR2 as YYDKDF (reference sequence).